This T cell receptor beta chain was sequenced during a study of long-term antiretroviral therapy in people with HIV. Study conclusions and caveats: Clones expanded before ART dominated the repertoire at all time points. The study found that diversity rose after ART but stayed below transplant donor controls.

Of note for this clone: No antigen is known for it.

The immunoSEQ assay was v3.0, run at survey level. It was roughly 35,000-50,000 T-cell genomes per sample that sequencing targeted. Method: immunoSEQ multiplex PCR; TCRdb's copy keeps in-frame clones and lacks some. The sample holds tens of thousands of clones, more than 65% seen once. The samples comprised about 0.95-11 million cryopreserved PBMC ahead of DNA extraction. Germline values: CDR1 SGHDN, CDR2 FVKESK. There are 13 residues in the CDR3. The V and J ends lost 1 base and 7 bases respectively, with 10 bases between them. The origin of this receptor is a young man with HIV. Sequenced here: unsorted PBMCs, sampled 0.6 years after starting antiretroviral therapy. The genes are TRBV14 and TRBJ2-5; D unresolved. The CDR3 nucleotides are TGTGCCAGCAGCCAAGGACTTGGTAGGACCCAGTACTTC. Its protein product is CASSQGLGRTQYF.